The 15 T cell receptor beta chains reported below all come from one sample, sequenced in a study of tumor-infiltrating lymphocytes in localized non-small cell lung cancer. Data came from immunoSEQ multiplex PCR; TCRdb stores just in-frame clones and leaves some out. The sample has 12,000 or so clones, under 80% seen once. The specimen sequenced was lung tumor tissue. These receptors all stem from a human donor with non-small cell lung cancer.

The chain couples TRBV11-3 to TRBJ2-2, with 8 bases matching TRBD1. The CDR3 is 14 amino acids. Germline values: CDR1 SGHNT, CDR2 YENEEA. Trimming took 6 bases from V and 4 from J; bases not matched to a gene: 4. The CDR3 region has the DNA TGTGCCAGCAGTCCAGGGGGCCCCACCGGGGAGCTGTTTTTT. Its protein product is CASSPGGPTGELFF.

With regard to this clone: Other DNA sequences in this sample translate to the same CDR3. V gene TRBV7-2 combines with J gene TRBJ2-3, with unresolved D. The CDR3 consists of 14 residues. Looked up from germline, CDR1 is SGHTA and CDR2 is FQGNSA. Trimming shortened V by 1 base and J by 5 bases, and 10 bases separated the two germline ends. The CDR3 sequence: CASSLDGPLDTQYF. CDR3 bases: TGTGCCAGCAGCTTAGACGGGCCCCTAGATACGCAGTATTTT.

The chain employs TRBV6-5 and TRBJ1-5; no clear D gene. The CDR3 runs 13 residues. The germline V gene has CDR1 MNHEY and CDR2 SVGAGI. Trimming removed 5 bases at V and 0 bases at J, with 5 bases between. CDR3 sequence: CASSTLSNQPQHF. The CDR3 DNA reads TGTGCCAGCAGTACACTTAGCAATCAGCCCCAGCATTTT.

For the CDR3, the DNA is TGTGCCAGCAGTGCCTGGACTGGCTACACCTTC. Protein product: CASSAWTGYTF. The chain combines TRBV25-1 with TRBJ1-2; the D is unclear. There are 11 residues in the CDR3. Germline-derived CDR1 and CDR2 are MGHDK and SYGVNS. Trimming left V 4 bases short and J 7 bases short, with 7 bases between.

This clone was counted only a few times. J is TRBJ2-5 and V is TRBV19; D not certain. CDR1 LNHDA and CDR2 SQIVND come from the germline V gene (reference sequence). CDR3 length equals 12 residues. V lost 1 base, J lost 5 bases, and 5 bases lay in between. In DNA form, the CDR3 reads TGTGCCAGTAGTATAGCCGGGGAGACCCAGTACTTC. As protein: CASSIAGETQYF.

CDR3 sequence (DNA): TGTGCCAGTATTCCGGGACAGGGATCAACCGGGGCCAACGTCCTGACTTTC. Amino acid sequence: CASIPGQGSTGANVLTF. The gene calls are TRBV19 and TRBJ2-6, with 9 bases identical to TRBD1. Germline CDR1 is LNHDA and CDR2 is SQIVND (reference sequence). The CDR3 covers 17 residues. The J segment lost 4 bases and the V segment lost 7 bases, leaving 11 bases of the junction unmatched.

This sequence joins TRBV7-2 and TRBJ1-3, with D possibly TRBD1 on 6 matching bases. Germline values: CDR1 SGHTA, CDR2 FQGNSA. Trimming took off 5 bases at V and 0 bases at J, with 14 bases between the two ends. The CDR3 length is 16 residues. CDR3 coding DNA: TGTGCCAGCAGCCGAGGACAGCCTAGCTCTGGAAACACCATATATTTT. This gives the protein CASSRGQPSSGNTIYF. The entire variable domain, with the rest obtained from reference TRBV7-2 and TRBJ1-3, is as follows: GAGVSQSPSNKVTEKGKDVELRCDPISGHTALYWYRQSLGQGLEFLIYFQGNSAPDKSGLPSDRFSAERTGGSVSTLTIQRTQQEDSAVYLCASSRGQPSSGNTIYFGEGSWLTVV.

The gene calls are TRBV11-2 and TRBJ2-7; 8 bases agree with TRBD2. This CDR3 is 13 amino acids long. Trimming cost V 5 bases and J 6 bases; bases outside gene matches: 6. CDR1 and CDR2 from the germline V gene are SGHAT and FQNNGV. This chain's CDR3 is CASSASRGGEQYF. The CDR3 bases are TGTGCCAGCAGCGCTAGCCGGGGGGGCGAGCAGTACTTC.

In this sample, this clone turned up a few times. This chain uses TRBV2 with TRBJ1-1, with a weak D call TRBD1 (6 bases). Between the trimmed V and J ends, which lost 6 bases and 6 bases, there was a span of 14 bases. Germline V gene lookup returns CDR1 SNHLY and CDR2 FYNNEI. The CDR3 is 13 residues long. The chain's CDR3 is CASRGSRGSEAFF. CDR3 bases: TGTGCCAGCAGAGGCTCCAGGGGTTCTGAAGCTTTCTTT.

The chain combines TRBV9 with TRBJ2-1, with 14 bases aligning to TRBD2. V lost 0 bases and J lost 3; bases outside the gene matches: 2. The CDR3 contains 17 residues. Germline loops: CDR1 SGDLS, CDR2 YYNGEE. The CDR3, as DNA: TGTGCCAGCAGCGTAGGACTAGCGGGAGGGAGCTACAATGAGCAGTTCTTC. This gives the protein CASSVGLAGGSYNEQFF.

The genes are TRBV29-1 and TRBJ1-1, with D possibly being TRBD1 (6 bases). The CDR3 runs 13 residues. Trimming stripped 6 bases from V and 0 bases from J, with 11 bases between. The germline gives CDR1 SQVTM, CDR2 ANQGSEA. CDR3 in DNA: TGCAGCGTCCGGACAGCCCTGAACACTGAAGCTTTCTTT. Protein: CSVRTALNTEAFF.

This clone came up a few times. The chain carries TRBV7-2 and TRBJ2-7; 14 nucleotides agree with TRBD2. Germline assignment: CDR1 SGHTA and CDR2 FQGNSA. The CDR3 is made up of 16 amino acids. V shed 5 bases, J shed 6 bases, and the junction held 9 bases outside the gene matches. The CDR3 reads CASSLGLAGGIFEQYF. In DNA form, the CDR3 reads TGTGCCAGCAGCCTCGGACTAGCGGGAGGAATTTTCGAGCAGTACTTC.

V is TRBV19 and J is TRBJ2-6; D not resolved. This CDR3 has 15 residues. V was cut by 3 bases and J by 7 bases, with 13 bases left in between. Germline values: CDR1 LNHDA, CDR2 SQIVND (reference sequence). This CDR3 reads CASSILKLGANVLTF. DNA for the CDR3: TGTGCCAGTAGTATCTTGAAACTGGGAGCCAACGTCCTGACTTTC.

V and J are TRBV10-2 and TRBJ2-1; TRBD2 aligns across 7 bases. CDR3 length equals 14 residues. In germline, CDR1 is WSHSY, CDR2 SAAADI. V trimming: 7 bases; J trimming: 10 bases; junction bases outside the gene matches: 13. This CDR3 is CASTLAGALGEQFF. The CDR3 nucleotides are TGCGCCAGCACTCTCGCGGGAGCCCTCGGAGAGCAGTTCTTC.

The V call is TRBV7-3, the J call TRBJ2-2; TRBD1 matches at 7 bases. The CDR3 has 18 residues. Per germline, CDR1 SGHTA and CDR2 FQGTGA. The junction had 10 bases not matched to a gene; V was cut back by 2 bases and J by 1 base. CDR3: CASSLPLQGPLNTGELFF. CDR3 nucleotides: TGTGCCAGCAGCTTACCGTTACAGGGGCCGTTGAACACCGGGGAGCTGTTTTTT.